This TCR beta chain was identified during a study of OX40 agonist ivuxolimab in advanced cancers. As for the study in general: Patients received the agonistic anti-OX40 (CD134) antibody ivuxolimab. The study gave patients intravenous ivuxolimab at 0.01 to 10 mg/kg every 2 weeks.

Using immunoSEQ multiplex PCR, the repertoire was profiled, and TCRdb retains in-frame clones only, with some absent. The sample lists under 85,000 clones; around 87% were seen once. A note on this clone: What it binds is unknown.

The germline gives CDR1 SNHLY, CDR2 FYNNEI. Deletions cut 7 bases from V and 4 bases from J, with 16 bases between. CDR3 size: 15 residues. Study-wide results and caveats: Antigen specificity remained undetermined for the expanded peripheral T cells.

The receptor comes from an adult with an advanced solid tumor such as melanoma, head and neck, liver or kidney cancer. The source material was CD4+ or CD8+ T cells sorted from blood, sampled in a trial of the OX40 agonist ivuxolimab. The chain links TRBV2 to TRBJ2-2; D unclear. This CDR3 reads CASTPSTTPTGELFF. The CDR3, as DNA: TGTGCCAGCACCCCCTCCACGACGCCCACCGGGGAGCTGTTTTTT.